The 21 T cell receptor beta chains listed next were all sequenced from one sample in a study of long-term antiretroviral therapy in people with HIV. With survey level as its setting, the immunoSEQ assay was v3.0. Profiled with immunoSEQ multiplex PCR; TCRdb holds only in-frame clones, not every one. The table lists tens of thousands of clones, approximately 91% of them singletons. The specimen was unsorted PBMCs, collected around 5 years before starting antiretroviral therapy. All receptors come from a man aged 45-65 years with HIV.

This sequence joins TRBV7-8 and TRBJ2-7; D remains ambiguous. V lost 5 bases to trimming and J lost 4 bases, with 18 bases between them. The CDR3 is made up of 15 amino acids. Germline CDR1 is SGHVS and CDR2 is FQNEAQ. Written as DNA, the CDR3 is TGTGCCAGCAGCGCCGAAAACAGCAGATTATACGAGCAGTACTTC. Translation gives CASSAENSRLYEQYF.

The V call is TRBV5-1, the J call TRBJ2-7, with D perhaps TRBD1 (5 bases). Between the trimmed V and J ends, which lost 4 bases and 2 bases, there was a span of 16 bases. CDR1 is SGHRS, CDR2 YFSETQ, per germline. The CDR3 is made up of 15 amino acids. DNA for the CDR3: TGCGCCAGCAGCCGTGATGTCTGGGGCACCTACGAGCAGTACTTC. Translation: CASSRDVWGTYEQYF.

This clone was recorded only once. The chain uses TRBV5-6 and TRBJ1-1; D unresolved. With 4 bases removed from V and 4 bases from J, the gap between germline ends came to 11 bases. Germline V gives CDR1 SGHDT, CDR2 YYEEEE. This CDR3 has 13 amino acids. In nucleotides, the CDR3 is TGTGCCAGCAGCCCCGTAGGCAGCACTGAAGCTTTCTTT. As protein: CASSPVGSTEAFF.

The rearrangement links TRBV5-1 to TRBJ2-3; maybe TRBD2 (6 bases). The CDR3 spans 16 residues. Trimming stripped 5 bases from V and 3 bases from J, with 19 bases between. CDR1 and CDR2 from the germline V gene are SGHRS and YFSETQ. The CDR3 sequence: CASSGLAQGVTDTQYF. CDR3 sequence (DNA): TGCGCCAGCAGTGGTCTAGCGCAAGGGGTGACAGATACGCAGTATTTT. Drawing the rest from reference TRBV5-1 and TRBJ2-3, the complete variable domain is KAGVTQTPRYLIKTRGQQVTLSCSPISGHRSVSWYQQTPGQGLQFLFEYFSETQRNKGNFPGRFSGRQFSNSRSEMNVSTLELGDSALYLCASSGLAQGVTDTQYFGPGTRLTVL.

The V gene is TRBV5-1, the J gene TRBJ2-3; possible D gene TRBD1, 5 bases. The CDR3 loop spans 15 amino acids. The V end was cut by 0 bases, the J end by 2 bases, with 10 bases between. Germline assignment: CDR1 SGHRS and CDR2 YFSETQ. CDR3 region: CASSLVTAATDTQYF. Here the CDR3 DNA reads TGCGCCAGCAGCTTGGTGACAGCAGCCACAGATACGCAGTATTTT.

V and J are TRBV5-5 and TRBJ2-1, with TRBD2 matching 13 bases. The V gene's germline CDR1 is SGHKS and CDR2 YYEKEE (reference sequence). The trim removed 6 bases at V and 7 bases at J, leaving 7 bases unmatched. The CDR3 is 15 residues long. The CDR3 reads CASTLRLAGGNEQFF. The DNA for the CDR3 is TGTGCCAGCACCCTTAGACTAGCGGGGGGTAATGAGCAGTTCTTC.

This sequence joins TRBV7-2 and TRBJ2-2, with unresolved D. V was cut by 1 base and J by 6 bases, with 6 bases left in between. This CDR3 comprises 13 residues. Germline V gene lookup returns CDR1 SGHTA and CDR2 FQGNSA. CDR3 sequence reads: CASSLVPPGELFF. The CDR3 DNA reads as TGTGCCAGCAGCTTAGTCCCCCCCGGGGAGCTGTTTTTT.

The V and J genes are TRBV5-1 and TRBJ2-3; TRBD2 agrees at 9 bases. The germline V gene has CDR1 SGHRS and CDR2 YFSETQ. The CDR3 runs 15 residues. Trimming removed 2 bases from V and 0 bases from J; junction bases left unmatched: 1. Here the CDR3 DNA reads TGCGCCAGCAGCTTTAGCGGGGGAAGCACAGATACGCAGTATTTT. Residues: CASSFSGGSTDTQYF.

The rearrangement uses TRBV11-2 and TRBJ2-1; 8 nucleotides agree with TRBD2. The CDR3 loop spans 11 amino acids. Germline-derived CDR1 and CDR2 are SGHAT and FQNNGV. J gave up 15 bases and V 2 bases, and 3 bases lay outside the gene matches. The CDR3 DNA reads as TGTGCCAGCAGCTTAAGCGGGGGCCCGTTCTTC. It is translated as CASSLSGGPFF.

The chain carries TRBV5-1 and TRBJ1-1; D possibly corresponds to TRBD1 (6 bases). V was cut by 0 bases and J by 4 bases, with 10 bases left in between. CDR1 is SGHRS and CDR2 is YFSETQ in the germline V gene. CDR3 length: 14 amino acids. The CDR3 sequence is CASSLGGGGTEAFF. The CDR3 DNA reads as TGCGCCAGCAGCTTGGGAGGAGGGGGCACTGAAGCTTTCTTT.

V and J are TRBV6-1 and TRBJ1-2; D gene unclear. The CDR3 sequence is 14 residues long. V lost 0 bases to trimming and J lost 6 bases, with 11 bases between them. CDR1 and CDR2 (germline): MNHNS, SASEGT. CDR3 region: CASSEAVGGNGYTF. In DNA form, the CDR3 reads TGTGCCAGCAGTGAAGCGGTAGGAGGGAATGGCTACACCTTC.

CDR3 sequence reads: CASSSGTGTYEKLFF. Here the CDR3 DNA reads TGTGCCAGCAGCTCTGGGACAGGGACTTATGAAAAACTGTTTTTT. The genes are TRBV7-9 and TRBJ1-4, with 9 bases aligning to TRBD1. The J segment lost 6 bases and the V segment lost 4 bases, leaving 6 bases of the junction unmatched. CDR1 and CDR2 (germline): SEHNR, FQNEAQ (reference sequence). The CDR3 length is 15 residues.

The chain uses TRBV27 and TRBJ1-1; no clear D. The CDR3 runs to 16 residues. Trimming took off 4 bases at V and 1 base at J, with 16 bases between the two ends. Looked up from germline, CDR1 is MNHEY and CDR2 is SMNVEV (reference sequence). CDR3 residues: CASSSLGLVANTEAFF. The CDR3, as DNA: TGTGCCAGCAGTTCTCTGGGTTTAGTGGCGAACACTGAAGCTTTCTTT.

This chain connects TRBV7-3 to TRBJ2-3; D is unclear. V lost 5 bases, J lost 5 bases, and 11 bases lay in between. Per the germline V gene, CDR1 is SGHTA and CDR2 is FQGTGA. The CDR3 totals 13 residues. CDR3 region: CASSPKNLDTQYF. In nucleotides, the CDR3 is TGTGCCAGCAGCCCAAAAAACTTAGATACGCAGTATTTT.

This clone has a handful of counts. The chain has TRBV18 and TRBJ1-4; tentative D call: TRBD1 (6 bases). V lost 6 bases, J lost 14 bases, and 22 bases lay in between. Per the germline V gene, CDR1 is KGHSH and CDR2 is LQKENI. The CDR3 contains 14 residues. CDR3 sequence reads: CASSTVGALQGLFF. The CDR3 DNA reads TGTGCCAGCTCGACCGTGGGGGCACTGCAAGGGCTGTTTTTT.

The chain couples TRBV7-8 to TRBJ2-1; either TRBD1 or TRBD2 may fit D (7 bases each). The CDR3 totals 16 residues. V lost 2 bases and J 2 bases, leaving 13 bases between the germline ends. CDR1 and CDR2 from the germline V gene are SGHVS and FQNEAQ. The CDR3: CASSLQGGNTYNEQFF. The CDR3 DNA is TGTGCCAGCAGCTTACAGGGGGGGAACACCTACAATGAGCAGTTCTTC.

J is TRBJ2-1 and V is TRBV5-4; 11 nucleotides align to TRBD2. The CDR3 has 15 amino acids. From germline, CDR1 is SGHNT and CDR2 YYREEE (reference sequence). V gave up 2 bases and J gave up 5 bases; unmatched junction bases: 3. CDR3 sequence: CASSFGLAGNNEQFF. CDR3 in DNA: TGTGCCAGCAGCTTTGGACTAGCGGGCAACAATGAGCAGTTCTTC.

The J gene is TRBJ1-1, the V gene TRBV7-9, with D possibly matching TRBD1 (6 bases). Trimming stripped 4 bases from V and 3 bases from J, with 15 bases between. Germline lookup yields CDR1 SEHNR and CDR2 FQNEAQ (reference sequence). CDR3 size: 15 residues. Written as DNA, the CDR3 is TGTGCCAGCAGCTCCACAGGGATGGCACACACTGAAGCTTTCTTT. This gives the protein CASSSTGMAHTEAFF.

The chain is built from TRBV6-1 and TRBJ2-7; D not certain. With 3 bases removed from V and 3 bases from J, the gap between germline ends came to 12 bases. CDR3 length: 14 amino acids. CDR1 and CDR2 from the germline V gene are MNHNS and SASEGT. The CDR3 loop is CASSDPPRYYEQYF. CDR3 DNA sequence: TGTGCCAGCAGTGATCCCCCAAGATACTACGAGCAGTACTTC.

The rearrangement links TRBV6-5 to TRBJ2-5, with TRBD1 matching 7 bases. V was clipped by 5 bases and J by 4 bases; unmatched bases: 7. The germline V gene encodes CDR1 MNHEY and CDR2 SVGAGI. CDR3 length equals 14 residues. The CDR3 nucleotides read TGTGCCAGCAGTCCGAGACAGGGCCGAGAGACCCAGTACTTC. This codes for CASSPRQGRETQYF.

The J gene is TRBJ2-3, the V gene TRBV7-9; TRBD2 matches at 11 bases. Trimming removed 5 bases from V and 2 bases from J; junction bases left unmatched: 6. Germline values: CDR1 SEHNR, CDR2 FQNEAQ (reference sequence). CDR3 length: 16 residues. The CDR3 region has the DNA TGTGCCAGCAGCCCACCGACTAGCGGGGCCACAGATACGCAGTATTTT. Translating gives CASSPPTSGATDTQYF.